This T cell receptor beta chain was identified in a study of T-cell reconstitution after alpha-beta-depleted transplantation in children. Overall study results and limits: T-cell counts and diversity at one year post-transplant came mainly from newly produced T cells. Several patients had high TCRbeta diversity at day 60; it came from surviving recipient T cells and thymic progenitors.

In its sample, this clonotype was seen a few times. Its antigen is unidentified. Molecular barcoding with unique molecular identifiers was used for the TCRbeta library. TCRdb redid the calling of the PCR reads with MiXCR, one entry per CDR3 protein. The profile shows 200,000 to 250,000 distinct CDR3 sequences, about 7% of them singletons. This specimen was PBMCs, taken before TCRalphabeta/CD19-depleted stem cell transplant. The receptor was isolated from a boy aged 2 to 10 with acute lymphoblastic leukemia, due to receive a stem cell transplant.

The chain's CDR3 is CASRSPNNEQFF. In nucleotides, the CDR3 is TGTGCCAGCAGGTCCCCCAACAATGAGCAGTTCTTC. This chain uses TRBV6-2 or TRBV6-3 with TRBJ2-1; unclear D gene. Germline lookup yields CDR1 MNHEY and CDR2 SVGEGT. Trimming shortened V by 6 bases and J by 5 bases, and 8 bases separated the two germline ends. CDR3 length: 12 amino acids.